This is a list of T cell receptor beta chains from one sample in a study of human T cells and chemical hapten exposure. One entry per CDR3 protein, called by TCRdb with MiXCR from the RACE reads. The table has around 76,000 distinct CDR3 sequences, 12% seen once. This material consisted of whole blood, taken in connection with sensitization to the hapten diphenylcyclopropenone (DPC). The receptors originated from a woman aged 55-70 years with alopecia areata. Some clones in this sample may be carry-over from other donors' samples. The CDR3 runs from the conserved cysteine through the conserved F or W. The D gene is left open where the match is weak. For some rows the clone size is stated as once, few or many, or as a class when expanded; others skip it.

len: 14; abundance: .; d_gene: TRBD1; v_gene: TRBV5-1; j_gene: TRBJ2-2; CDR3nt: TGCGCCAGCATGCACAGGGGGCACACCGGGGAGCTGTTTTTT; CDR3aa: CASMHRGHTGELFF
len: 16; abundance: .; d_gene: .; v_gene: TRBV6-5; j_gene: TRBJ1-2; CDR3nt: TGTGCCAGCAGTTACTCGACGGGACGGAATAACTATGGCTACACCTTC; CDR3aa: CASSYSTGRNNYGYTF
len: 14; abundance: many; d_gene: TRBD1; v_gene: TRBV5-1; j_gene: TRBJ1-2; CDR3nt: TGCGCCAGCAGCGCGAGAGGGACAGCCTATGGCTACACCTTC; CDR3aa: CASSARGTAYGYTF
len: 18; abundance: few; d_gene: TRBD2; v_gene: TRBV4-1; j_gene: TRBJ2-3; CDR3nt: TGCGCCAGCAGCCAAGGAAGGAGGTGGCGGGGGTCCACAGATACGCAGTATTTT; CDR3aa: CASSQGRRWRGSTDTQYF
len: 11; abundance: .; d_gene: .; v_gene: TRBV10-2; j_gene: TRBJ2-3; CDR3nt: TGCGCCAGCAGCCCCGTAGATACGCAGTATTTT; CDR3aa: CASSPVDTQYF
len: 13; abundance: many; d_gene: TRBD1; v_gene: TRBV19; j_gene: TRBJ1-2; CDR3nt: TGTGCCAGCACAGGGGTTCTCAACTATGGCTACACCTTC; CDR3aa: CASTGVLNYGYTF
len: 12; abundance: many; d_gene: .; v_gene: TRBV20-1; j_gene: TRBJ1-5; CDR3nt: TGCAGTGCTAGAGCGTCCGCACGGCCCCAGCATTTT; CDR3aa: CSARASARPQHF
len: 17; abundance: many; d_gene: .; v_gene: TRBV2; j_gene: TRBJ1-2; CDR3nt: TGTGCCAGCAGGAGGGTAGGGTCCCTACTCGTAAACTATGGCTACACCTTC; CDR3aa: CASRRVGSLLVNYGYTF
len: 12; abundance: many; d_gene: .; v_gene: TRBV29-1; j_gene: TRBJ2-3; CDR3nt: TGCAGCGTTGCGCTGGACACAGATACGCAGTATTTT; CDR3aa: CSVALDTDTQYF
len: 15; abundance: many; d_gene: TRBD1; v_gene: TRBV11-2; j_gene: TRBJ1-5; CDR3nt: TGTGCCAGCAGCCCCGGACAGGGTGGCAATCAGCCCCAGCATTTT; CDR3aa: CASSPGQGGNQPQHF
len: 15; abundance: many; d_gene: TRBD1; v_gene: TRBV6-6; j_gene: TRBJ1-5; CDR3nt: TGTGCCAGCGAGCCGGGACAGTATAGCAATCAGCCCCAGCATTTT; CDR3aa: CASEPGQYSNQPQHF
len: 17; abundance: .; d_gene: TRBD1; v_gene: TRBV3-1; j_gene: TRBJ2-4; CDR3nt: TGTGCCAGCAGCCAAGGACTACCCGGACAGGGTAACGACATTCAGTACTTC; CDR3aa: CASSQGLPGQGNDIQYF
len: 15; abundance: many; d_gene: TRBD1; v_gene: TRBV4-2; j_gene: TRBJ1-6; CDR3nt: TGTGCCAGCAGCCAAGACAGGACAGGCCTCCGAACCCTCCACTTT; CDR3aa: CASSQDRTGLRTLHF
len: 13; abundance: many; d_gene: .; v_gene: TRBV12-3/TRBV12-4; j_gene: TRBJ1-2; CDR3nt: TGTGCCAGCACCTTAGGGGGGGGCCGCGGCTACACCTTC; CDR3aa: CASTLGGGRGYTF
len: 14; abundance: few; d_gene: .; v_gene: TRBV6-5; j_gene: TRBJ2-3; CDR3nt: TGTGCCAGCGGGGGGACCCCTAGCACAGATACGCAGTATTTT; CDR3aa: CASGGTPSTDTQYF
len: 13; abundance: once; d_gene: TRBD1; v_gene: TRBV29-1; j_gene: TRBJ2-5; CDR3nt: TGCAGCGTGTCTGGACAGGCGAAAGAGACCCAGTACTTC; CDR3aa: CSVSGQAKETQYF
len: 13; abundance: few; d_gene: .; v_gene: TRBV7-9; j_gene: TRBJ2-7; CDR3nt: TGTGCCAGCATCGGGGGTAGCGATTTCTCCCAGTACTTC; CDR3aa: CASIGGSDFSQYF
len: 15; abundance: many; d_gene: TRBD1; v_gene: TRBV27; j_gene: TRBJ2-1; CDR3nt: TGTGCCAGCAGGGGGGACAGGGGTGTCGGGAATGAGCAGTTCTTC; CDR3aa: CASRGDRGVGNEQFF
len: 16; abundance: .; d_gene: .; v_gene: TRBV10-1; j_gene: TRBJ1-1; CDR3nt: TGCGCCAGCAGCAGGGGAGGTGGCAGCCAGGTGGTGGAAGCTTTCTTT; CDR3aa: CASSRGGGSQVVEAFF
len: 16; abundance: many; d_gene: TRBD1; v_gene: TRBV4-1; j_gene: TRBJ2-1; CDR3nt: TGCGCCAGCAGCCAAGCACAGGGGGGAGTGCGCAATGAGCAGTTCTTC; CDR3aa: CASSQAQGGVRNEQFF
len: 15; abundance: .; d_gene: .; v_gene: TRBV29-1; j_gene: TRBJ1-1; CDR3nt: TGCAGCGTTGAGGGAAGCGGGGGGCCGGGGACTGAAGCTTTCTTT; CDR3aa: CSVEGSGGPGTEAFF
len: 16; abundance: .; d_gene: .; v_gene: TRBV6-1; j_gene: TRBJ2-2; CDR3nt: TGTGCCAGCACCATTTCCCCGGGACACCTCACCGGGGAGCTGTTTTTT; CDR3aa: CASTISPGHLTGELFF
len: 14; abundance: .; d_gene: TRBD2; v_gene: TRBV5-1; j_gene: TRBJ2-1; CDR3nt: TGCGCCAGCGGGAGACTAGCGGGGAACAATGAGCAGTTCTTC; CDR3aa: CASGRLAGNNEQFF
len: 16; abundance: .; d_gene: .; v_gene: TRBV20-1; j_gene: TRBJ2-3; CDR3nt: TGCAGTGCTAGAGTATTTGGGGGGGCTGGGACAGATACGCAGTATTTT; CDR3aa: CSARVFGGAGTDTQYF
len: 14; abundance: .; d_gene: .; v_gene: TRBV2; j_gene: TRBJ2-7; CDR3nt: TGTGCCAGCAGTGAACTTGAGGGTGTCGGGGAGCAGTACTTC; CDR3aa: CASSELEGVGEQYF
len: 15; abundance: few; d_gene: .; v_gene: TRBV5-1; j_gene: TRBJ1-4; CDR3nt: TGCGCCAGCAGCCTTGACGGGCAGCGTAATGAAAAACTGTTTTTT; CDR3aa: CASSLDGQRNEKLFF
len: 17; abundance: .; d_gene: TRBD1; v_gene: TRBV2; j_gene: TRBJ1-5; CDR3nt: TGTGCCAGCAGTTTCTCCACAGGGGGCTTAAGCAATCAGCCCCAGCATTTT; CDR3aa: CASSFSTGGLSNQPQHF
len: 15; abundance: .; d_gene: .; v_gene: TRBV12-3/TRBV12-4; j_gene: TRBJ1-4; CDR3nt: TGTGCCAGCACCCACACCGGGACGTCTAATGAAAAACTGTTTTTT; CDR3aa: CASTHTGTSNEKLFF
len: 14; abundance: many; d_gene: .; v_gene: TRBV12-3/TRBV12-4; j_gene: TRBJ2-7; CDR3nt: TGTGCCAGCAGTTTGTCTGGGAAAGAAGACGAGCAGTACTTC; CDR3aa: CASSLSGKEDEQYF
len: 16; abundance: many; d_gene: TRBD2; v_gene: TRBV6-5; j_gene: TRBJ2-7; CDR3nt: TGTGCCAGCACCGCTGGGGGGGAGGGAAGCTCCTACGAGCAGTACTTC; CDR3aa: CASTAGGEGSSYEQYF